This TCR beta chain was retrieved from a study of siplizumab effects on memory and regulatory T cells. The germline V gene has CDR1 SGHDT and CDR2 YYEEEE. V trimming: 4 bases; J trimming: 7 bases; junction bases outside the gene matches: 10. The length of the CDR3 is 17 residues. Here immunoSEQ multiplex PCR was the method, and the copy in TCRdb shows in-frame clones only, minus some. The sample has about 57,000 clones, over 80% seen once. What was sequenced was memory CD4+ T cells sorted from blood. The receptor's source is a human donor in good health. The chain has TRBV5-6 and TRBJ2-5; 16 bases are shared with TRBD2. In DNA form, the CDR3 reads TGTGCCAGCAGCAAACCCGGGACTAGCGGGGGGGCGGGGACCCAGTACTTC. Its protein is CASSKPGTSGGAGTQYF.